Listed below are T cell receptor beta chains from one sample, sequenced in a study of blood T cells in healthy people across ages. One entry per CDR3 protein results from TCRdb running MiXCR on the 5' RACE reads. Of about 1,500,000 distinct CDR3 sequences listed, approximately 30% were seen once; the top ten hold 6.5% to 8.5%. The sequencing sample was made of blood. The source of these receptors is a woman aged 30 to 39 in good health. Both conserved end residues are part of each CDR3. Fields, in order: V gene, clone size, D gene, J gene, CDR3 protein, CDR3 DNA. D genes are given only for firm matches. Only part of the rows carry a size: once, few, many, or a class if the clone is expanded.

>TRBV20-1|-|TRBD1|TRBJ2-1
CSALTGGKTEQFF
TGCAGTGCCTTGACAGGGGGAAAGACTGAGCAGTTCTTC
>TRBV6-5|-|TRBD2|TRBJ2-1
CASTGLAEYNEQFF
TGTGCCAGTACGGGACTAGCGGAGTACAATGAGCAGTTCTTC
>TRBV20-1|-|-|TRBJ1-1
CSAPRGWDTEAFF
TGCAGTGCCCCCAGGGGCTGGGACACTGAAGCTTTCTTT
>TRBV29-1|-|TRBD1|TRBJ1-1
CSVSRQGRTEAFF
TGCAGCGTTTCGAGACAGGGACGGACTGAAGCTTTCTTT
>TRBV6-6|-|TRBD2|TRBJ2-7
CASSYWTSGTYEQYF
TGTGCCAGCAGTTATTGGACTAGCGGGACCTACGAGCAGTACTTC
>TRBV12-3/TRBV12-4|many|-|TRBJ2-5
CASSLAVRETQYF
TGTGCCAGCAGTTTAGCGGTCCGAGAGACCCAGTACTTC
>TRBV9|-|TRBD2|TRBJ2-7
CASRQKGGGRAWIGPYEQYF
TGTGCCAGCAGACAAAAGGGAGGCGGGAGGGCCTGGATCGGACCCTACGAGCAGTACTTC
>TRBV4-1|few|TRBD2|TRBJ2-3
CASSQGLGTSGTTDTQYF
TGCGCCAGCAGCCAAGGCCTTGGGACTAGCGGTACCACAGATACGCAGTATTTT
>TRBV7-2|-|-|TRBJ1-5
CASSFRPGDNQPQHF
TGTGCCAGCAGCTTCCGACCAGGGGACAATCAGCCCCAGCATTTT
>TRBV27|many|-|TRBJ2-7
CASSPTGLEQYF
TGTGCCAGCAGTCCTACAGGGCTTGAGCAGTACTTC
>TRBV3-1|-|TRBD2|TRBJ2-1
CASSYGGAGERFF
TGTGCCAGCAGTTACGGGGGGGCGGGTGAGCGGTTCTTC
>TRBV7-9|many|TRBD1|TRBJ2-7
CASSLSGRGLNYEQYF
TGTGCCAGCAGCTTGAGCGGCAGGGGGCTGAACTACGAGCAGTACTTC
>TRBV5-4|few|TRBD2|TRBJ2-1
CASSPGLAGAGYNEQFF
TGTGCCAGCAGCCCGGGACTAGCGGGAGCGGGATACAATGAGCAGTTCTTC
>TRBV10-3|-|-|TRBJ1-2
CAISGGDPRLGYGYTF
TGTGCCATCAGTGGGGGGGACCCCCGTTTAGGCTATGGCTACACCTTC
>TRBV7-2|-|TRBD1|TRBJ1-3
CASSLSPGTAGNTIYF
TGTGCCAGCAGCTTATCGCCCGGGACAGCTGGAAACACCATATATTTT
>TRBV9|few|TRBD1|TRBJ1-2
CASRGTGGRYGYTF
TGTGCCAGCAGAGGGACAGGGGGCCGGTATGGCTACACCTTC
>TRBV20-1|-|-|TRBJ2-1
CSAQNPARRYNEQFF
TGCAGTGCTCAAAACCCGGCCAGGCGGTACAATGAGCAGTTCTTC
>TRBV20-1|-|-|TRBJ1-1
CRAPHRDTEAFF
TGCAGGGCCCCACACCGGGACACTGAAGCTTTCTTT
>TRBV5-5|-|-|TRBJ2-5
CASSFLVAAETQYF
TGTGCCAGCAGCTTTCTCGTAGCTGCGGAGACCCAGTACTTC
>TRBV24-1|-|-|TRBJ1-4
CAGEGATNEKLFF
TGTGCCGGTGAAGGTGCAACTAATGAAAAACTGTTTTTT
>TRBV28|many|-|TRBJ2-1
CASSTQTGRISYNEQFF
TGTGCCAGCAGTACCCAAACTGGCAGGATCTCCTACAATGAGCAGTTCTTC
>TRBV28|once|-|TRBJ2-4
CASSPPPGDIQYF
TGTGCCAGCAGTCCCCCCCCAGGGGACATTCAGTACTTC
>TRBV5-1|many|-|TRBJ2-6
CASQSVSGANVLTF
TGCGCCTCCCAAAGTGTCTCTGGGGCCAACGTCCTGACTTTC
>TRBV7-8|few|TRBD2|TRBJ2-7
CASSLEKGLGGYEQYF
TGTGCCAGCAGCTTAGAAAAGGGACTAGGGGGGTACGAGCAGTACTTC
>TRBV20-1|-|-|TRBJ1-1
CSASPDFTWAFF
TGCAGTGCTTCCCCGGACTTCACGTGGGCTTTCTTT
>TRBV20-1|few|-|TRBJ2-1
CSARAGHSSYNEQFF
TGCAGTGCTAGGGCGGGGCATAGCTCCTACAATGAGCAGTTCTTC
>TRBV29-1|-|-|TRBJ1-2
CSGRQKNYGYTF
TGCAGCGGCCGACAGAAGAACTATGGCTACACCTTC
>TRBV29-1|many|TRBD1|TRBJ1-2
CSVNRGNYGYTF
TGCAGCGTGAACAGGGGGAACTATGGCTACACCTTC
>TRBV5-6|-|TRBD1|TRBJ2-1
CASSFVRTGANEQFF
TGTGCCAGCAGCTTTGTGCGTACAGGGGCCAATGAGCAGTTCTTC
>TRBV20-1|-|-|TRBJ2-7
CSAVPYEQYF
TGCAGTGCGGTACCCTACGAGCAGTACTTC
>TRBV2|few|-|TRBJ1-1
CASSSGLDTEAFF
TGTGCCAGCAGTTCAGGGTTGGACACTGAAGCTTTCTTT
>TRBV29-1|many|-|TRBJ2-5
CSVDGVGETQYF
TGCAGCGTTGATGGGGTTGGGGAGACCCAGTACTTC
>TRBV7-9|-|TRBD2|TRBJ2-5
CASSFSNGGAEDSETQYF
TGTGCCAGCAGCTTTTCGAACGGGGGGGCGGAGGACTCAGAGACCCAGTACTTC
>TRBV4-3|-|-|TRBJ1-5
CASSQDFGGSFNQPQHF
TGCGCCAGCAGCCAAGATTTTGGGGGAAGTTTCAATCAGCCCCAGCATTTT
>TRBV7-9|few|-|TRBJ1-6
CASSLKDSPLHF
TGTGCCAGCAGTCTCAAGGATTCACCCCTCCACTTT
>TRBV5-1|-|-|TRBJ2-3
CASSFSASTGTQYF
TGTGCCAGCAGCTTCTCCGCTAGCACAGGTACGCAGTATTTT
>TRBV27|-|-|TRBJ1-2
CASSGGLPSGYTF
TGTGCCAGCAGTGGGGGCTTACCAAGCGGCTACACCTTC
>TRBV20-1|many|TRBD2|TRBJ2-3
CSAAGTTNTDTQYF
TGCAGTGCCGCAGGGACTACCAACACAGATACGCAGTATTTT
>TRBV6-6|many|-|TRBJ2-1
CASSSHERGSEQFF
TGTGCCAGCAGTTCCCATGAGAGGGGAAGTGAGCAGTTCTTC
>TRBV29-1|few|-|TRBJ1-2
CSASLQTYGYTF
TGCAGCGCCTCGCTACAGACTTATGGCTACACCTTC
>TRBV12-3/TRBV12-4|-|-|TRBJ2-6
CASSQSHSGANVLTF
TGTGCCAGCAGCCAATCTCACTCTGGGGCCAACGTCCTGACTTTC
>TRBV13|few|TRBD1|TRBJ2-5
CASRPTGDGETQYF
TGTGCCAGCAGGCCGACAGGGGACGGCGAGACCCAGTACTTC
>TRBV3-1|few|TRBD1|TRBJ1-2
CASSSRDRGVYGYTF
TGTGCCAGCAGTTCCCGGGACAGGGGTGTTTATGGCTACACCTTC
>TRBV3-1|-|TRBD1|TRBJ1-6
CASRTIYGTANSPLHF
TGTGCCAGCAGAACGATTTACGGGACAGCAAATTCACCCCTCCACTTT
>TRBV7-9|few|-|TRBJ1-3
CASSLEFGNTIYF
TGTGCCAGCAGCTTAGAATTTGGAAACACCATATATTTT
>TRBV6-6|-|-|TRBJ2-1
CASSYTGMVAYNEQFF
TGTGCCAGCAGTTACACCGGGATGGTGGCCTACAATGAGCAGTTCTTC
>TRBV12-5|-|-|TRBJ1-5
CASGLAPGPQHF
TGTGCTAGTGGTTTGGCCCCGGGGCCCCAGCATTTT
>TRBV12-3/TRBV12-4|-|-|TRBJ1-5
CASSIGPSPQPQHF
TGTGCCAGCAGCATCGGGCCGAGTCCTCAGCCCCAGCATTTT
>TRBV6-6|few|-|TRBJ1-4
CASSPVGGETNEKLFF
TGTGCCAGCAGTCCGGTTGGGGGGGAAACTAATGAAAAACTGTTTTTT
>TRBV29-1|-|TRBD2|TRBJ2-3
CSVVGGRSDTQYF
TGCAGCGTTGTTGGCGGGAGATCAGATACGCAGTATTTT
>TRBV24-1|few|-|TRBJ2-7
CATGTGSSYEQYF
TGTGCCACCGGGACTGGGAGCTCCTACGAGCAGTACTTC
>TRBV3-1|many|-|TRBJ1-2
CASSPKGDYGYTF
TGTGCCAGCAGCCCCAAAGGGGACTATGGCTACACCTTC
>TRBV6-5|few|TRBD2|TRBJ2-3
CASSSSGGPPDTQYF
TGTGCCAGCAGCTCAAGCGGGGGGCCCCCCGATACGCAGTATTTT
>TRBV15|-|-|TRBJ2-6
CATSAGTIGSGANVLTF
TGTGCCACCAGCGCCGGGACAATAGGGTCTGGGGCCAACGTCCTGACTTTC
>TRBV9|-|TRBD2|TRBJ2-1
CASSAGLAGGDEQFF
TGTGCCAGCAGCGCCGGACTAGCGGGAGGGGATGAGCAGTTCTTC